This T cell receptor beta chain was sequenced during a study of CD8+ T cells in alopecia areata. At the level of the study: Each of the treated patients was given oral tofacitinib, 5 to 10 mg twice daily, for moderate-to-severe alopecia areata. The drug, tofacitinib, lasted 6 to 18 months, followed by 6 months off drug. Notes on the study in general: Relative to mice, TCR sharing across patients was less clear, a difference possibly HLA-related.

Treatment noted: oral pan-JAK inhibitor, 5-10 mg twice daily. After isolation, RNA underwent reverse transcription to generate cDNA as the sequencing template. Measured with immunoSEQ multiplex PCR; TCRdb has only the in-frame clones, and not every one. The sample lists a few hundred thousand clones; just over 65% were seen once. In the case of this clone: Its antigen remains unknown.

The V end was cut by 5 bases, the J end by 3 bases, with 7 bases between. The CDR3 contains 12 residues. Germline V gene lookup returns CDR1 LNHDA and CDR2 SQIVND (reference sequence). This clonotype originated in a human donor with alopecia areata. The sample was CD4+ T cells sorted from blood, taken between weeks 43 and 45, from a patient treated with tofacitinib. The rearrangement joins TRBV19 to TRBJ1-1, with no clear D. Here the CDR3 DNA reads TGTGCCAGTAGTCTCCAGGACACTGAAGCTTTCTTT. Translated: CASSLQDTEAFF.